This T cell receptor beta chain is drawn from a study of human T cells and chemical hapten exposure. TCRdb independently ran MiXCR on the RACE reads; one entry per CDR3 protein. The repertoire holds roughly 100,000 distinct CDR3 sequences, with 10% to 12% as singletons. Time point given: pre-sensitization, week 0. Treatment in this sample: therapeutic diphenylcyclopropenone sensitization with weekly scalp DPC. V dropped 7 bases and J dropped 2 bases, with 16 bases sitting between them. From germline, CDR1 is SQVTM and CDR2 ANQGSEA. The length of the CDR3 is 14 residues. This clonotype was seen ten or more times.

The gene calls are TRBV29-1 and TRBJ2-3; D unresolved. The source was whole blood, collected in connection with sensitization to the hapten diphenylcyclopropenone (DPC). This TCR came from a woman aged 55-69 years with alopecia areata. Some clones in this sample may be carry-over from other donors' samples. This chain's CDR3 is CSGLTLAFTDTQYF. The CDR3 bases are TGCAGCGGCCTCACTTTGGCTTTCACAGATACGCAGTATTTT.